This is a list of T cell receptor beta chains from one sample in a study of T cells in tumors after PD-1 blockade. The repertoire was sequenced with immunoSEQ multiplex PCR; TCRdb's copy has only in-frame clones and lacks some. The sample consists of about 33,000 clones, about 77% of them appearing once. The sequenced sample was PBMCs, obtained before anti-PD-1 treatment. Receptors originate from a human donor with basal cell carcinoma. Both conserved end residues are part of each CDR3. The D gene is left open where the match is weak. Clone size is shown for a subset of rows, as once, few, many or a class of expanded clone.

D gene | J gene | V gene | clone size | CDR3 DNA | CDR3 protein
NA | TRBJ2-7 | TRBV4-3 | few | TGCGCCAGCAGCCAATTTTACGGATCCTTCGGCTACGAGCAGTACTTC | CASSQFYGSFGYEQYF
NA | TRBJ1-6 | TRBV4-2 | NA | TGTGCCAGCAGCCAAACCCATTCACCCCTCCACTTT | CASSQTHSPLHF
NA | TRBJ1-5 | TRBV5-8 | NA | TGTGCCAGCAGCTTCTCGTCTCAGCCCCAGCATTTT | CASSFSSQPQHF
NA | TRBJ2-1 | TRBV11-3 | NA | TGTGCCAGCAGCTTAGGAGGGGGGGCCTACAATGAGCAGTTCTTC | CASSLGGGAYNEQFF
NA | TRBJ2-2 | TRBV24-1 | NA | TGTGCCACCAGTGATTTGCTCGGGGCGAACACCGGGGAGCTGTTTTTT | CATSDLLGANTGELFF
TRBD1 | TRBJ2-7 | TRBV15 | NA | TGTGCCACCAGCAGAGATCTTGGGACAGGGTCCTACGAGCAGTACTTC | CATSRDLGTGSYEQYF
NA | TRBJ1-3 | TRBV19 | NA | TGTGCCAGTAGTATCCGGGGCCAGACCTTTTATTTT | CASSIRGQTFYF
NA | TRBJ2-3 | TRBV5-4 | NA | TGTGCCAGCAGCACCCCTAGCACAGATACGCAGTATTTT | CASSTPSTDTQYF
NA | TRBJ2-3 | TRBV7-6 | few | TGTGCCAGCAGCTTAGCAGAACAAGATACGCAGTATTTT | CASSLAEQDTQYF
NA | TRBJ1-3 | TRBV29-1 | NA | TGCAGCGTTTCAGCCGACTCTGGAAACACCATATATTTT | CSVSADSGNTIYF
NA | TRBJ1-1 | TRBV19 | few | TGTGCCAGTAAGCGGGACAACCTGAACACTGAAGCTTTCTTT | CASKRDNLNTEAFF
NA | TRBJ1-6 | TRBV4-2 | once | TGTGCCAGCAGCCGGTCGTCCAGGTGGGATATGAATTCACCCCTCCACTTT | CASSRSSRWDMNSPLHF
NA | TRBJ1-1 | TRBV5-1 | NA | TGCGCCAGCAGCTTGTCGAGGCCCACTGAAGCTTTCTTT | CASSLSRPTEAFF
NA | TRBJ2-7 | TRBV5-1 | NA | TGCGCCAGCAGCTGGCAGGGCACCTCCTACGAGCAGTACTTC | CASSWQGTSYEQYF
NA | TRBJ2-7 | TRBV25-1 | NA | TGTGCCAGCAGTGAAGATGCGGGCTACGAGCAGTACTTC | CASSEDAGYEQYF
NA | TRBJ1-4 | TRBV9 | few | TGTGCCAGCACCCAATTACCGGGACACCTAAATGAAAAACTGTTTTTT | CASTQLPGHLNEKLFF
NA | TRBJ2-7 | TRBV10-3 | NA | TGTGCCATCAGTGGTAGAGGGGGCTACGAGCAGTACTTC | CAISGRGGYEQYF